This TCR beta chain was identified during a study of blood T cell repertoires in COVID-19. About the study: Sites across the United States, Italy and Spain contributed samples from acute and convalescent COVID-19. PBMCs, B-cell-depleted T cells, or T cells were the source of the cDNA or gDNA that made up the material.

Per the study methods: By means of reference gene primer amplification, nucleated cell counts were estimated. The data were produced by immunoSEQ multiplex PCR, yet TCRdb's version contains in-frame clones alone and is incomplete. V and J calls and clone size are given by that table; D and trimming were obtained from the DNA. Of tens of thousands of clones listed, around 83% are singletons. The CDR3 extends over 15 amino acids. V was clipped by 2 bases and J by 5 bases, with 13 bases between them. Germline V lookup: CDR1 MGHDK, CDR2 SYGVNS. This clone was picked up many times. The sample consisted of peripheral blood. This chain links TRBV25-1 with TRBJ2-1; possible D gene TRBD1, 6 bases. The TCR sequence derives from a woman older than 75 with acute or convalescent COVID-19. The CDR3 DNA follows: TGTGCCAGCAGTGAAACAGGGAGCCTAAACAATGAGCAGTTCTTC. Its translation is CASSETGSLNNEQFF.